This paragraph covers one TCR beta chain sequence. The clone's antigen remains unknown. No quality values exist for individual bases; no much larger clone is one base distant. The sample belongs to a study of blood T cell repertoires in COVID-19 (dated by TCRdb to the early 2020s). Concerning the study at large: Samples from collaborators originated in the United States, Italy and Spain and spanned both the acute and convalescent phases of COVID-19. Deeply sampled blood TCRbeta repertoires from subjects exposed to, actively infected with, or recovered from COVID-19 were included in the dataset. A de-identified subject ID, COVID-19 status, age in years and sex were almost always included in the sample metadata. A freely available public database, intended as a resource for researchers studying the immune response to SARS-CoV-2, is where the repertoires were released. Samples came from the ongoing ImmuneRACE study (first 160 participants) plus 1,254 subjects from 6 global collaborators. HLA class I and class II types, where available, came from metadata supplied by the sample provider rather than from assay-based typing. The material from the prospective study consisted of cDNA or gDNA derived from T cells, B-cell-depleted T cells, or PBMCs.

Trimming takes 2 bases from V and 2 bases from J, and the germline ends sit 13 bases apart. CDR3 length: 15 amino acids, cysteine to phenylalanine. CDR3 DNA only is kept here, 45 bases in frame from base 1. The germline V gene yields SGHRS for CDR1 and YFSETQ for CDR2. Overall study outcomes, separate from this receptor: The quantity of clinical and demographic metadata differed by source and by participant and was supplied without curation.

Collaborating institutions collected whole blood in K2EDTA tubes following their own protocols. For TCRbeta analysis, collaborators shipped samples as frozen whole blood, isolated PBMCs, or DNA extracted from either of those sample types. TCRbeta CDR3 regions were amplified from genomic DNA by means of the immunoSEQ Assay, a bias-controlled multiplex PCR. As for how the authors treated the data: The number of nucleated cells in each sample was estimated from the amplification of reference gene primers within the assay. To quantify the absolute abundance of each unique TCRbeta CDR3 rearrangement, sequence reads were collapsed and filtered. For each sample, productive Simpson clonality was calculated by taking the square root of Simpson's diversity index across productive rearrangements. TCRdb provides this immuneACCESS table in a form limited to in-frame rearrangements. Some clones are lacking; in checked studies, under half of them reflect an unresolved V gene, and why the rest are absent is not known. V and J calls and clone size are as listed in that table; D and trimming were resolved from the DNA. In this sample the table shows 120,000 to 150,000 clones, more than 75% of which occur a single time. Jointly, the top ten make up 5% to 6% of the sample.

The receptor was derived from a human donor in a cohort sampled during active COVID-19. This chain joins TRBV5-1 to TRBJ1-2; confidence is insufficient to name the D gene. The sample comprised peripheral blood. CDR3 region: CASSLFGPPNYGYTF. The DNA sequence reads TGCGCCAGCAGCTTATTTGGGCCTCCAAACTATGGCTACACCTTC.